This T cell receptor (beta chain) is from a study of molecular identifiers for immune sequencing clone quantification. Library preparation followed earlier protocols using designated TCR primers. TCRdb recomputed calls from the PCR reads with MiXCR, one row per CDR3 protein. The table includes 50,000 to 70,000 distinct CDR3 sequences, around 18% detected once. CDR1 and CDR2 from the germline V gene are MNHEY and SMNVEV (reference sequence). The V and J ends lost 3 bases and 3 bases, in that order; junction bases with no gene match: 0. The CDR3 is made up of 14 amino acids. Study results and limitations: Among effectors, clones above 20 RNA copies held over 97% of molecules; among naive cells, under 1%.

This clonotype was picked up many times. Its antigen is undetermined. The TCR was taken from a human donor in good health. Some libraries in this study had Jurkat cell RNA spiked in. Sequencing was carried out using naive CD8+ T cells from blood, with Jurkat cell RNA spiked in. Subset defined: FACS-sorted CD8+CD4-CCR7+CD45RA+ naive T cells. The V gene is TRBV27, the J gene TRBJ2-3; TRBD2 agrees at 10 bases. CDR3 sequence: CASSLGLATDTQYF. Written as DNA, the CDR3 is TGTGCCAGCAGTTTGGGACTAGCGACAGATACGCAGTATTTT.